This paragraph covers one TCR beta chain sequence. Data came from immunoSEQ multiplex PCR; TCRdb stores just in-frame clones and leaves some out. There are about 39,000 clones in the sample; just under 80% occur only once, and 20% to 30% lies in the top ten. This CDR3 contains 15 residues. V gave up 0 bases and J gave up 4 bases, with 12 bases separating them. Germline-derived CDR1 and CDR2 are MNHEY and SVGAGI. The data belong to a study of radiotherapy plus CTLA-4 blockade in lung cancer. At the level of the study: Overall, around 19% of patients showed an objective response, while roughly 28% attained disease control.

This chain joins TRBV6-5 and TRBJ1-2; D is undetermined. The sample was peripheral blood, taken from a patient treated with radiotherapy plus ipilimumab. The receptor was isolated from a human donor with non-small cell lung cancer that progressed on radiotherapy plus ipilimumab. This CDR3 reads CASSYSSSGSYGYTF. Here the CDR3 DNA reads TGTGCCAGCAGTTACTCGAGCTCTGGGAGCTATGGCTACACCTTC.